These 25 T cell receptor beta chains originate from one sample sequenced in a study of blood T cell repertoires in COVID-19. Profiled with immunoSEQ multiplex PCR; TCRdb holds only in-frame clones, not every one. The sample includes hundreds of thousands of clones, roughly 83% of them seen just once. Sequenced sample: peripheral blood. The receptors originated from an elderly man with acute or convalescent COVID-19.

This sequence joins TRBV19 and TRBJ2-7; no clear D. Germline V gene lookup returns CDR1 LNHDA and CDR2 SQIVND (reference sequence). V lost 3 bases to trimming and J lost 1 base, with 7 bases between them. This CDR3 comprises 13 residues. The CDR3 sequence is CASSIIHSYEQYF. CDR3 bases: TGTGCCAGTAGTATCATCCATTCCTACGAGCAGTACTTC.

This chain joins TRBV5-8 and TRBJ2-3, with unresolved D. The CDR3 sequence is 13 residues long. V was trimmed by 4 bases and J by 8 bases, leaving 14 bases between them. The germline V gene encodes CDR1 SGHTS and CDR2 YDEGEE. CDR3 coding DNA: TGTGCCAGCAGCCGAAACCCCCACGGTACGCAGTATTTT. Translating it yields CASSRNPHGTQYF.

This clone has at least ten counts. The chain employs TRBV19 and TRBJ1-1, with a weak D call TRBD1 (6 bases). Trimming took 3 bases from V and 4 from J, leaving 18 bases between them. The CDR3 length is 16 residues. The germline CDR1 and CDR2 sequences are LNHDA and SQIVND (reference sequence). CDR3 sequence (DNA): TGTGCCAGTAGTATCTACCCCAGGGGAAGAGGCACTGAAGCTTTCTTT. It codes for CASSIYPRGRGTEAFF.

The chain recombines TRBV2 with TRBJ1-5, with a tentative D call TRBD1 (6 bases). In germline, CDR1 is SNHLY, CDR2 FYNNEI. Between the trimmed V and J ends, which lost 2 bases and 3 bases, there was a span of 17 bases. The CDR3 is 17 amino acids. The CDR3 protein is CASSESWAGAHNQPQHF. CDR3 nucleotides: TGTGCCAGCAGTGAAAGCTGGGCAGGGGCCCACAATCAGCCCCAGCATTTT.

This chain uses TRBV19 with TRBJ2-7; D possibly corresponds to TRBD2 (5 bases). Trimming removed 5 bases at V and 5 bases at J, with 16 bases between. Per germline, CDR1 LNHDA and CDR2 SQIVND (reference sequence). The CDR3 runs 14 residues. The CDR3 coding sequence is TGTGCCAGTAGTCCCGAGGCGGGTTGGAACGAGCAGTACTTC. Protein product: CASSPEAGWNEQYF.

The rearrangement joins TRBV5-1 to TRBJ2-3, with D perhaps matching TRBD2 (6 bases). The V end was cut by 4 bases, the J end by 5 bases, with 14 bases between. This CDR3 is built from 14 residues. Germline assignment: CDR1 SGHRS and CDR2 YFSETQ. CDR3 nucleotide sequence: TGCGCCAGCAGCCAATACCTTAGCGGAGATACGCAGTATTTT. Translated: CASSQYLSGDTQYF.

This clone was counted a few times. The rearrangement joins TRBV28 to TRBJ1-5; no definite D call. V gave up 6 bases and J gave up 1 base, with 7 bases separating them. CDR3 length: 13 residues. Germline V gene sequence: CDR1 MDHEN, CDR2 SYDVKM. CDR3 protein: CASRTLSNQPQHF. The CDR3 bases are TGTGCCAGCAGAACTCTAAGCAATCAGCCCCAGCATTTT.

The chain carries TRBV6-5 and TRBJ2-7, with no clear D. This CDR3 comprises 11 residues. Trimming took 5 bases from V and 2 from J, leaving 4 bases between them. CDR1 is MNHEY and CDR2 is SVGAGI in the germline V gene. The CDR3 loop reads CASSRAYEQYF. The CDR3 DNA reads TGTGCCAGCAGTCGGGCCTACGAGCAGTACTTC.

The V and J genes are TRBV6-5 and TRBJ1-1; 9 positions agree with TRBD1. Germline-derived CDR1 and CDR2 are MNHEY and SVGAGI. The V gene end was trimmed by 0 bases and the J gene end by 3 bases; junction bases not matched to a gene: 5. The CDR3 is made up of 16 amino acids. CDR3 amino acids: CASSYSNRGQYTEAFF. CDR3 DNA sequence: TGTGCCAGCAGTTACTCGAACAGGGGGCAATACACTGAAGCTTTCTTT.

V gene TRBV6-5 combines with J gene TRBJ1-5; D perhaps matches TRBD1 (5 bases). There are 15 residues in the CDR3. Trimming took off 5 bases at V and 2 bases at J, with 13 bases between the two ends. The germline V gene encodes CDR1 MNHEY and CDR2 SVGAGI. The CDR3 coding sequence is TGTGCCAGCAGTCTAAGCAGGGTTGGCAATCAGCCCCAGCATTTT. It translates to CASSLSRVGNQPQHF.

There are a few counts of this clone. The chain uses TRBV5-6 and TRBJ2-1; 7 bases are shared with TRBD2. The CDR3 is 15 amino acids. With V trimmed by 4 bases and J by 2 bases, 6 bases remained unmatched. Germline V gene sequence: CDR1 SGHDT, CDR2 YYEEEE. The CDR3 nucleotides read TGTGCCAGCAGCCCTAGCGGTACTGCCTACAATGAGCAGTTCTTC. Translation gives CASSPSGTAYNEQFF.

This chain uses TRBV5-1 with TRBJ2-1, with D uncertain. Germline lookup yields CDR1 SGHRS and CDR2 YFSETQ. There are 17 residues in the CDR3. With 1 base removed from V and 0 bases from J, the gap between germline ends came to 14 bases. The CDR3 loop reads CASSLRIRRSSYNEQFF. The DNA of the CDR3 is TGCGCCAGCAGCTTGAGGATCCGCCGGAGCTCCTACAATGAGCAGTTCTTC.

About this clone itself: One end of the junction is discordant with germline, which a read error may explain. V and J are TRBV3-1 (or the pseudogene TRBV3-2) and TRBJ2-7, with a weak D call TRBD1 (5 bases). CDR3 size: 13 residues. The germline CDR1 and CDR2 sequences are LGHDT and YNNKEL (reference sequence). The CDR3 nucleotides are TGTGCCAGCAGCCAGACTTCGGCAGGGCCCATGAACTTC. Translated: CASSQTSAGPMNF.

CDR3 sequence reads: CASSFAPGQGPDTQYF. The DNA for the CDR3 is TGTGCCAGCAGCTTTGCTCCGGGACAGGGCCCAGATACGCAGTATTTT. V usage is TRBV11-2 and J usage is TRBJ2-3; the match to TRBD1 covers 9 bases. The CDR3 runs to 16 residues. V lost 3 bases, J lost 4 bases, and 8 bases stayed unmatched. CDR1 and CDR2 (germline): SGHAT, FQNNGV.

This chain uses TRBV24-1 with TRBJ1-6; D uncertain. From germline, CDR1 is KGHDR and CDR2 SFDVKD. The CDR3 is made up of 13 amino acids. The germline V and J ends were trimmed by 4 bases and 8 bases, with 8 bases remaining between them. Written as DNA, the CDR3 is TGTGCCACCAGTGACAACGAGTATTCACCCCTCCACTTT. This translates into CATSDNEYSPLHF.

The CDR3 nucleotides read TGTGCCAGCTCACCACCTGGGGCCAGGTTCAACACTGAAGCTTTCTTT. It is translated as CASSPPGARFNTEAFF. The chain joins TRBV18 to TRBJ1-1; D may be TRBD1 (5 bases). Trimming shortened V by 0 bases and J by 2 bases, and 13 bases separated the two germline ends. The CDR3 covers 16 residues. Per the germline V gene, CDR1 is KGHSH and CDR2 is LQKENI.

The rearrangement links TRBV18 to TRBJ2-7, with D tentatively TRBD1 (6 bases). CDR3 size: 16 residues. Germline CDR1 is KGHSH and CDR2 is LQKENI. Trimming removed 3 bases from V and 7 bases from J, with 22 bases in between. DNA of the CDR3: TGTGCCAGCTCACCGCTCCCAGGGGCCCCGAGGGAGGAGCAGTACTTC. It yields the protein CASSPLPGAPREEQYF.

The genes are TRBV27 and TRBJ2-7; a weak D match, TRBD2 (6 bases). Trimming left V 5 bases short and J 2 bases short, with 13 bases between. In germline, CDR1 is MNHEY, CDR2 SMNVEV (reference sequence). The CDR3 spans 14 residues. CDR3 DNA sequence: TGTGCCAGCAGTCGATTCGGGGGACCCTACGAGCAGTACTTC. This codes for CASSRFGGPYEQYF.

The chain is built from TRBV5-4 and TRBJ1-5; D is possibly TRBD1 (5 bases). The germline V gene encodes CDR1 SGHNT and CDR2 YYREEE (reference sequence). This CDR3 has 15 amino acids. Trimming cost V 5 bases and J 0 bases, with 12 bases left between them. The CDR3 DNA follows: TGTGCCAGCAGTACAGGTCCCTATAGCAATCAGCCCCAGCATTTT. Protein product: CASSTGPYSNQPQHF.

This clone was observed a few times. The V call is TRBV2, the J call TRBJ1-5, with D perhaps TRBD1 (6 bases). Per the germline V gene, CDR1 is SNHLY and CDR2 is FYNNEI. The V end was cut by 5 bases, the J end by 2 bases, with 10 bases between. The CDR3 is 14 amino acids. Written as DNA, the CDR3 is TGTGCCAGCAGTATACAGGGCGGCAATCAGCCCCAGCATTTT. It translates to CASSIQGGNQPQHF.

The V gene is TRBV23-1, the J gene TRBJ1-5; TRBD1 might be the D (5 bases). Being an ORF, TRBV23-1 has a function that is uncertain. V gave up 1 base and J gave up 1 base, with 14 bases separating them. The CDR3 is made up of 17 amino acids. Written as DNA, the CDR3 is TGCGCCAGCAGTCAATGGGCGGGGACTGGGAGCAATCAGCCCCAGCATTTT. Protein sequence: CASSQWAGTGSNQPQHF.

This clone turned up a few times. This sequence joins TRBV7-2 and TRBJ1-6, with D perhaps matching TRBD1 (5 bases). CDR3 length equals 13 residues. The V end was cut by 1 base, the J end by 10 bases, with 8 bases between. From germline, CDR1 is SGHTA and CDR2 FQGNSA. As DNA, the CDR3 is TGTGCCAGCAGCTTAGGGGGCCTATCACCCCTCCACTTT. It encodes CASSLGGLSPLHF.

This clone has just one count. The rearrangement uses TRBV5-1 and TRBJ2-7; D not resolved. From germline, CDR1 is SGHRS and CDR2 YFSETQ. The CDR3 contains 14 residues. With 4 bases removed from V and 1 base from J, the gap between germline ends came to 12 bases. Here the CDR3 DNA reads TGCGCCAGCAGCACCAGTCCTCAATCCTACGAGCAGTACTTC. Translation: CASSTSPQSYEQYF.

The chain is built from TRBV19 and TRBJ2-2; TRBD1 is a possible D gene (6 bases). Trimming cost V 6 bases and J 1 base, with 21 bases left between them. The CDR3 is 18 amino acids. Germline CDR1 and CDR2: LNHDA and SQIVND (reference sequence). The CDR3 spells CASSREMAGALNTGELFF. The CDR3 nucleotides are TGTGCCAGTAGCCGAGAAATGGCAGGGGCGCTGAACACCGGGGAGCTGTTTTTT.

J is TRBJ1-4 and V is TRBV27, with a tentative D call TRBD1 (6 bases). Between the trimmed V and J ends, which lost 6 bases and 0 bases, there was a span of 14 bases. Germline CDR1 MNHEY, CDR2 SMNVEV (reference sequence). CDR3 size: 16 residues. This CDR3 is CASRLHRVATNEKLFF. The CDR3 DNA sequence: TGTGCCAGCAGGCTTCACAGGGTTGCAACTAATGAAAAACTGTTTTTT.